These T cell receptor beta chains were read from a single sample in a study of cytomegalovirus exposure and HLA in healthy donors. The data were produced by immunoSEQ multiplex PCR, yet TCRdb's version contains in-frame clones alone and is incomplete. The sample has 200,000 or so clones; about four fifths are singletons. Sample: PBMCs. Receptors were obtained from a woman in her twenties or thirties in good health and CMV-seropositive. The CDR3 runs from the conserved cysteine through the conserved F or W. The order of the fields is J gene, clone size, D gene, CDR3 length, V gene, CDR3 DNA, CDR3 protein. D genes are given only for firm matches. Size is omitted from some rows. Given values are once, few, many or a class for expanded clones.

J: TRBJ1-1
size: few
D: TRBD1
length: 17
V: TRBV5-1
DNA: TGCGCCAGCAGTGCCACCGGGACAGGGAAGCAGAACACTGAAGCTTTCTTT
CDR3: CASSATGTGKQNTEAFF

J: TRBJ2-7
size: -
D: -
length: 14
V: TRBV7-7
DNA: TGTGCTAGCAGCTTAAGGGGGTTCGCGTGTGGGCAGTACTTC
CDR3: CASSLRGFACGQYF

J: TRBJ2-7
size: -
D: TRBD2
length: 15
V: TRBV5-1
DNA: TGCGCCAGCAGCTTGTTCGCTAGCGGGAGAGGGGAGCAGTACTTC
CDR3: CASSLFASGRGEQYF

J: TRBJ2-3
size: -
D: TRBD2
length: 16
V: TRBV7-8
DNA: TGTGCCAGCAGCGTAGTGGTGCTAGCGGGGGGAGATACGCAGTATTTT
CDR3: CASSVVVLAGGDTQYF

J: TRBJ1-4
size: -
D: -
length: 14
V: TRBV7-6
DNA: TGTGCCAGCAGCTTTACGGGGTTTAATGAAAAACTGTTTTTT
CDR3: CASSFTGFNEKLFF

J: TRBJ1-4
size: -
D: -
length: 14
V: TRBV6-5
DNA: TGTGCCAGCAGTTACGGGAGAATGAATGAAAAACTGTTTTTT
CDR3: CASSYGRMNEKLFF

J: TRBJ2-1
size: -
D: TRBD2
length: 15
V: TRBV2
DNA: TGTGCCAGCAGTGGGTTAGCGGGGGGGCCTGTTGAGCAGTTCTTC
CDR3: CASSGLAGGPVEQFF

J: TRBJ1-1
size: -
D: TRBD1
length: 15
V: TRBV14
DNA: TGTGCCAGCAGCCGCCTCGGACAGGGGAACACTGAAGCTTTCTTT
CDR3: CASSRLGQGNTEAFF

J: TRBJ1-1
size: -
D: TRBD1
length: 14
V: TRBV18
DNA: TGTGCCAGCTCACCCGACAGGGTCAGGTCGGAAGCTTTCTTT
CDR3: CASSPDRVRSEAFF

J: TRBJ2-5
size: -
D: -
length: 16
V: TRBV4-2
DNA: TGTGCCAGCAGCCAAGTTGATGCGGGGATCCAAGAGACCCAGTACTTC
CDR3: CASSQVDAGIQETQYF

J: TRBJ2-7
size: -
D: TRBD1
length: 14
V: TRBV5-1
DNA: TGCGCCAGCAGCAGAACAGGGGACAGTTACGAGCAGTACTTC
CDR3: CASSRTGDSYEQYF

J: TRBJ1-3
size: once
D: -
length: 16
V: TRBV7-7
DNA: TGTGCTAGCAGCCCGGGACTAGGGTTCTCTGGAAACACCATATATTTT
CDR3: CASSPGLGFSGNTIYF

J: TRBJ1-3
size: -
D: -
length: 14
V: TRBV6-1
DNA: TGTGCCAGCAGATTTCAGGGATATGGAAACACCATATATTTT
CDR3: CASRFQGYGNTIYF

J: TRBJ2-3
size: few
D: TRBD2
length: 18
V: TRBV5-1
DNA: TGCGCCAGCAGCCCGGGGGGGCTAGCGGGGGGAACCACAGATACGCAGTATTTT
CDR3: CASSPGGLAGGTTDTQYF

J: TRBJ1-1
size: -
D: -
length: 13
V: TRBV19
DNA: TGTGCCAGTACCCCCTTAACTGGTGCTGAAGCTTTCTTT
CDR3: CASTPLTGAEAFF

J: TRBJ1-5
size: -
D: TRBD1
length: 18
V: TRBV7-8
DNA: TGTGCCAGCAGCTGGACAGGGGGCATTGTCGATAGCAATCAGCCCCAGCATTTT
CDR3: CASSWTGGIVDSNQPQHF

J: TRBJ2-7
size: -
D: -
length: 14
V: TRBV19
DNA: TGTGCCAGTAGTGCAGGGGCGGGCTCCTACGAGCAGTACTTC
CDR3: CASSAGAGSYEQYF

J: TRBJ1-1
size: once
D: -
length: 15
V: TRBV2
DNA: TGTGCCACTTTTCTCCGGGACACCCTGAAAACTGAAGCTTTCTTT
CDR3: CATFLRDTLKTEAFF

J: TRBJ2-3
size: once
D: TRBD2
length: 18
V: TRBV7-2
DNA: TGTGCCAGCAGCCTCGGGACTAGCGGGGGCCTAGTGGTAGATACGCAGTATTTT
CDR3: CASSLGTSGGLVVDTQYF

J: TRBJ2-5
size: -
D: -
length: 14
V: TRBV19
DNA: TGTGCCAGTAGTATAGGTGGCGGGACGGAGACCCAGTACTTC
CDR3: CASSIGGGTETQYF

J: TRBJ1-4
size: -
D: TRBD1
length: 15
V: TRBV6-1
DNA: TGTGCCAGCAGAGGGGACAGGGCCGTAAGCGGAAAACTGTTTTTT
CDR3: CASRGDRAVSGKLFF